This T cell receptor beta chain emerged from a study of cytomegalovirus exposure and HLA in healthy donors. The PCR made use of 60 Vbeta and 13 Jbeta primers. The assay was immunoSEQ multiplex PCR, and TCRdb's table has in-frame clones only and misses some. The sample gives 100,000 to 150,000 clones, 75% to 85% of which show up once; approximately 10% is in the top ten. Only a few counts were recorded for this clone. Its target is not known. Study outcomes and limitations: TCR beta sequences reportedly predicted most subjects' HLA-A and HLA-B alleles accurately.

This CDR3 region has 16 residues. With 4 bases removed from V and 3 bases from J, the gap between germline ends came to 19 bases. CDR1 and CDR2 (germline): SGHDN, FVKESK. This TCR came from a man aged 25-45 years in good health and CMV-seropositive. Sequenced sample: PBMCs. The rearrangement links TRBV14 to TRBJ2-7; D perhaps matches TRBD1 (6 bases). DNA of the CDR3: TGTGCCAGCAGCCTTTCTTCGTGGACAGACCGCTACGAGCAGTACTTC. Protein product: CASSLSSWTDRYEQYF.